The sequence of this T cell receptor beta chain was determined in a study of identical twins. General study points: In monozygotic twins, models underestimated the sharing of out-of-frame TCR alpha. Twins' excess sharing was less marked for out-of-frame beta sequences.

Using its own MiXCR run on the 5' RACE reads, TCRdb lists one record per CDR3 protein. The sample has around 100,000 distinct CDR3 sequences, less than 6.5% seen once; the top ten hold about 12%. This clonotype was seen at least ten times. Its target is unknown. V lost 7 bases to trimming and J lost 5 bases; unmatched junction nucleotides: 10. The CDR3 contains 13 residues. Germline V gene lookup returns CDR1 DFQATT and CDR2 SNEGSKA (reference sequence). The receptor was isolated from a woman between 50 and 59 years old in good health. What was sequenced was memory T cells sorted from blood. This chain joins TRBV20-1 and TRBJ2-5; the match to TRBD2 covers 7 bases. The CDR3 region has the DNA TGCAGTGGGTGGCGGGAGAACGATGAGACCCAGTACTTC. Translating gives CSGWRENDETQYF.